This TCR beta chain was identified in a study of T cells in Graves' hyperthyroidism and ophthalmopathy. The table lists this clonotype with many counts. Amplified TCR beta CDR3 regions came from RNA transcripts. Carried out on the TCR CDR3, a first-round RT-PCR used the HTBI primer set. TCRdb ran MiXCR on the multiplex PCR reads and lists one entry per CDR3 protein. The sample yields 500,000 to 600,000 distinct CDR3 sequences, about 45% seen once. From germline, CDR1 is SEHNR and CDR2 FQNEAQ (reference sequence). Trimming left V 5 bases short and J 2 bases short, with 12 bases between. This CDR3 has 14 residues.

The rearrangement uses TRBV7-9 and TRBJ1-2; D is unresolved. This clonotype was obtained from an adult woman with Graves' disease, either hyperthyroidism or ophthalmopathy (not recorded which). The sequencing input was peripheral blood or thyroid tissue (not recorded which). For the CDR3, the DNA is TGTGCCAGCAGCCCCGGATCGAGAAACTATGGCTACACCTTC. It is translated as CASSPGSRNYGYTF.